These 17 T cell receptor beta chains came from one sample sequenced in a study of blood T cell repertoires in COVID-19. Sequenced by immunoSEQ multiplex PCR; TCRdb stores in-frame clones only, minus some. The table has about 210,000 clones, more than 75% seen once. Sequencing was done on a sample of PBMCs or T cells enriched from blood (not recorded which). The receptors were sampled from a man aged 25-40 years with acute COVID-19.

The chain employs TRBV7-3 and TRBJ1-1; 7 bases are shared with TRBD1. With 1 base clipped from V and 1 base from J, the junction kept 3 bases outside the gene matches. Looked up from germline, CDR1 is SGHTA and CDR2 is FQGTGA. The CDR3 runs 15 residues. CDR3: CASSLSRDRNTEAFF. Written as DNA, the CDR3 is TGTGCCAGCAGCTTAAGCCGGGACAGGAACACTGAAGCTTTCTTT.

V gene TRBV5-6 combines with J gene TRBJ1-6; unclear D gene. From germline, CDR1 is SGHDT and CDR2 YYEEEE. This CDR3 contains 14 residues. Trimming removed 0 bases from V and 8 bases from J, with 9 bases in between. The CDR3 DNA reads TGTGCCAGCAGCTTGGGAGACTTGGATTCACCCCTCCACTTT. Its translation: CASSLGDLDSPLHF.

This rearrangement joins TRBV29-1 to TRBJ2-1, with a possible D match to TRBD2 (6 bases). The CDR3 contains 16 residues. CDR1 and CDR2 from the germline V gene are SQVTM and ANQGSEA. The V end was cut by 3 bases, the J end by 4 bases, with 19 bases between. The CDR3 is CSVDGGTGGVYNEQFF. As DNA, the CDR3 is TGCAGCGTTGACGGCGGTACTGGCGGGGTATACAATGAGCAGTTCTTC.

The V call is TRBV3-1 (or the pseudogene TRBV3-2), the J call TRBJ1-1, with 10 bases identical to TRBD1. This CDR3 comprises 14 residues. Germline V gives CDR1 LGHDT, CDR2 YNNKEL (reference sequence). With V trimmed by 6 bases and J by 5 bases, 6 bases remained unmatched. CDR3 DNA sequence: TGTGCCAGCAGGCTGACAGGGGGCGAAACTGAAGCTTTCTTT. Translating it yields CASRLTGGETEAFF.

The rearrangement joins TRBV5-5 to TRBJ1-4; 7 positions agree with TRBD1. The CDR3 is 14 amino acids. Per germline, CDR1 SGHKS and CDR2 YYEKEE (reference sequence). V was pared by 2 bases and J by 6 bases, with 4 bases of the junction left unmatched. The CDR3 DNA sequence: TGTGCCAGCAGCTTAGGAACAGGGGATGAAAAACTGTTTTTT. Protein product: CASSLGTGDEKLFF.

The rearrangement links TRBV6-1 to TRBJ1-1; 9 bases map to TRBD1. This CDR3 comprises 14 residues. Germline CDR1 MNHNS, CDR2 SASEGT. V lost 3 bases and J lost 8; bases outside the gene matches: 7. The CDR3, as DNA: TGTGCCAGCAGTGAGAGACAGGGGGGCCTCGAAGCTTTCTTT. Its protein product is CASSERQGGLEAFF.

This clone was counted a few times. The chain couples TRBV2 to TRBJ2-7, with 12 bases matching TRBD1. Germline CDR1 and CDR2: SNHLY and FYNNEI. The CDR3 contains 13 residues. The V gene end was trimmed by 8 bases and the J gene end by 4 bases; junction bases not matched to a gene: 3. The CDR3 DNA sequence: TGTGCCAGCGGGGGACAGGGGGCGTACGAGCAGTACTTC. Translating gives CASGGQGAYEQYF.

This clone was counted between two and nine times. The chain recombines TRBV6-5 with TRBJ1-4; D is unresolved. The V gene's germline CDR1 is MNHEY and CDR2 SVGAGI. The CDR3 runs 14 residues. Trimming stripped 6 bases from V and 7 bases from J, with 15 bases between. The CDR3 region is CASRRTTGGEKLFF. As DNA, the CDR3 is TGTGCCAGCAGGCGGACTACCGGAGGTGAAAAACTGTTTTTT.

The CDR3 region has the DNA TGTGCCAGCAGCTTACCCCATTTAGATACGCAGTATTTT. It encodes CASSLPHLDTQYF. The chain couples TRBV7-2 to TRBJ2-3, with D uncertain. The CDR3 length is 13 residues. The V gene's germline CDR1 is SGHTA and CDR2 FQGNSA. Trimming stripped 2 bases from V and 5 bases from J, with 8 bases between.

In its sample, this clone was seen a few times. The chain is built from TRBV12-3 or TRBV12-4 and TRBJ1-1, with TRBD1 matching 10 bases. The CDR3 covers 12 residues. J gave up 11 bases and V 3 bases, and 3 bases lay outside the gene matches. The CDR3 coding sequence is TGTGCCAGCAGTTTGATGGGACAGGGGGCTTTCTTT. This translates into CASSLMGQGAFF.

The chain carries TRBV29-1 and TRBJ1-2; D ambiguous. Germline V gene lookup returns CDR1 SQVTM and CDR2 ANQGSEA. V lost 1 base, J lost 8 bases, and 17 bases lay in between. The CDR3 length is 14 residues. CDR3 nucleotide sequence: TGCAGCGTTGAAGGAGGGTTTGACTTATACGGCTACACCTTC. This translates into CSVEGGFDLYGYTF.

This clone is judged medium-sized (0.01 to 0.1%). The V gene is TRBV5-1, the J gene TRBJ1-2; D is ambiguous. This CDR3 spans 12 amino acids. The germline V gene encodes CDR1 SGHRS and CDR2 YFSETQ. Deletions cut 2 bases from V and 6 bases from J, with 8 bases between. The CDR3, as DNA: TGCGCCAGCAGCTTTGGCGGCCATGGCTACACCTTC. Its protein product is CASSFGGHGYTF. The whole variable domain, remainder taken from reference TRBV5-1 and TRBJ1-2, is KAGVTQTPRYLIKTRGQQVTLSCSPISGHRSVSWYQQTPGQGLQFLFEYFSETQRNKGNFPGRFSGRQFSNSRSEMNVSTLELGDSALYLCASSFGGHGYTFGSGTRLTVV.

The gene calls are TRBV4-1 and TRBJ1-1, with D hard to call. The CDR3 length is 13 residues. V gave up 4 bases and J gave up 4 bases, with 10 bases separating them. Germline V lookup: CDR1 MGHRA, CDR2 YSYEKL. The CDR3 DNA sequence: TGCGCCAGCAGCCTTGTCTACGGCACTGAAGCTTTCTTT. This sequence encodes CASSLVYGTEAFF.

The chain joins TRBV5-6 to TRBJ1-4, with 7 bases aligning to TRBD1. The CDR3 has 16 amino acids. The germline V gene has CDR1 SGHDT and CDR2 YYEEEE. J was trimmed by 0 bases and V by 4 bases; bases with no gene match: 6. In nucleotides, the CDR3 is TGTGCCAGCAGCCGGGGACAGTTTGCAACTAATGAAAAACTGTTTTTT. Translation: CASSRGQFATNEKLFF.

The rearrangement joins TRBV21-1 to TRBJ2-7; the table's D gene call, TRBD2, was not cross checked with the DNA. TRBV21-1 is a listed pseudogene. CDR3 length: 16 residues. Here the CDR3 reads CASSDFSGGLSYEQYF. CDR3 nucleotide sequence: TGTGCCAGCAGCGACTTCTCGGGGGGGCTGTCGTACGAGCAGTACTTC.

The chain is built from TRBV10-2 and TRBJ2-5; TRBD1 is a possible D gene (6 bases). Deletions cut 6 bases from V and 4 bases from J, with 6 bases between. The CDR3 loop spans 11 amino acids. Germline V gene sequence: CDR1 WSHSY, CDR2 SAAADI. The CDR3: CASRTGETQYF. The CDR3 nucleotides read TGCGCCAGCAGGACAGGAGAGACCCAGTACTTC.

The chain has TRBV7-6 and TRBJ2-2; D remains unclear. The V end lost 6 bases, the J end lost 6 bases, and 11 bases lay between the germline ends. The CDR3 runs 13 residues. Germline V CDR1 and CDR2: SGHVS, FNYEAQ. The CDR3 loop is CASRLTTPGELFF. The CDR3, as DNA: TGTGCCAGCAGATTGACAACTCCCGGGGAGCTGTTTTTT.